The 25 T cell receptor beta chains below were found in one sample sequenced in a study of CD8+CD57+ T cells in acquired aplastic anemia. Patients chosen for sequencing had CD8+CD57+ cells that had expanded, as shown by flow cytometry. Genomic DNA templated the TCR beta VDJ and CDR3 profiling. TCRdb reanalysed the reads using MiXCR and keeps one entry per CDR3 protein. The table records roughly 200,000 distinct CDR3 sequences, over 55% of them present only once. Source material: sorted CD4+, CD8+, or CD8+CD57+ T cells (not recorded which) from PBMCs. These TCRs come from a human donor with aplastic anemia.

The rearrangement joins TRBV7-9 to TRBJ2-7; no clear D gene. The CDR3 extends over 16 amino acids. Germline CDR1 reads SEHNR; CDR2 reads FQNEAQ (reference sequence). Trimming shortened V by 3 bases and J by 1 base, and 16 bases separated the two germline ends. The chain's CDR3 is CASSFSWSALSYEQYF. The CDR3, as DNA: TGTGCCAGCAGCTTTTCGTGGTCAGCATTGTCCTACGAGCAGTACTTC.

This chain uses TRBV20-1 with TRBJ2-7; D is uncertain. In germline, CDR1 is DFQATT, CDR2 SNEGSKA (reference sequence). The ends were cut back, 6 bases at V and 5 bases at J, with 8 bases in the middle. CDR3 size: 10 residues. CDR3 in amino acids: CSAALDEQYF. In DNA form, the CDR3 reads TGCAGTGCCGCCTTAGACGAGCAGTACTTC.

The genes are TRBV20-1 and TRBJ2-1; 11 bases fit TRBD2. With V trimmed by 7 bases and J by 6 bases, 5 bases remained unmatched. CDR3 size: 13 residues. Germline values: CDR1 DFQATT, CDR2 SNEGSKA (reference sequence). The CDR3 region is CSGAGLAANEQFF. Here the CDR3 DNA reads TGCAGTGGTGCGGGACTAGCGGCCAATGAGCAGTTCTTC.

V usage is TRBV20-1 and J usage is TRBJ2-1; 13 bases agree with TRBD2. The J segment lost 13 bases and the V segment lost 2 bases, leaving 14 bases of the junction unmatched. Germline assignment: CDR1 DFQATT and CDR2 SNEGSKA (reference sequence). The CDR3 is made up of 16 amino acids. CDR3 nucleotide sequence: TGCAGTGCTAGACCCCGACTAGCGGGGGGACAAGAGACCCAGTTCTTC. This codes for CSARPRLAGGQETQFF.

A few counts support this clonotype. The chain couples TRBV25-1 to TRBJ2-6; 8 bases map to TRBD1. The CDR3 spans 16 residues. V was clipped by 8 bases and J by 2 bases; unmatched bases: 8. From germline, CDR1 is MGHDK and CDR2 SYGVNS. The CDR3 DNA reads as TGTGCCAGCCGGGCGGACAGGGAGACTGGGGCCAACGTCCTGACTTTC. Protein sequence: CASRADRETGANVLTF. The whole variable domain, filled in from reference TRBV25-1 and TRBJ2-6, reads EADIYQTPRYLVIGTGKKITLECSQTMGHDKMYWYQQDPGMELHLIHYSYGVNSTEKGDLSSESTVSRIRTEHFPLTLESARPSHTSQYLCASRADRETGANVLTFGAGSRLTVL.

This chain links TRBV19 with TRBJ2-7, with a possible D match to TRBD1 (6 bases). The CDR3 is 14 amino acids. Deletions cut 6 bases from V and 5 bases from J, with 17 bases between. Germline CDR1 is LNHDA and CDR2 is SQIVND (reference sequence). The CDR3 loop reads CASSPRQVGNEQYF. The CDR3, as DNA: TGTGCCAGTAGCCCAAGACAGGTCGGGAACGAGCAGTACTTC.

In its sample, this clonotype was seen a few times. The CDR3 bases are TGTGCCAGCAGTTACTCAGACGTGGCGGGGGGGCCGAGCTATGAGCAGTTCTTC. This translates into CASSYSDVAGGPSYEQFF. V usage is TRBV6-6 and J usage is TRBJ2-1, with 9 nucleotides matching TRBD2. Germline assignment: CDR1 MNHNY and CDR2 SVGAGI (reference sequence). With V trimmed by 0 bases and J by 8 bases, 14 bases remained unmatched. The CDR3 sequence is 18 residues long.

CDR3 DNA sequence: TGCAGCGTTGAAGATGGGGGGGCGTATGGCTACACCTTC. Protein sequence: CSVEDGGAYGYTF. The V gene is TRBV29-1, the J gene TRBJ1-2, with D perhaps matching TRBD1 (6 bases). Per germline, CDR1 SQVTM and CDR2 ANQGSEA. V was trimmed by 0 bases and J by 5 bases, leaving 10 bases between them. The CDR3 is made up of 13 amino acids.

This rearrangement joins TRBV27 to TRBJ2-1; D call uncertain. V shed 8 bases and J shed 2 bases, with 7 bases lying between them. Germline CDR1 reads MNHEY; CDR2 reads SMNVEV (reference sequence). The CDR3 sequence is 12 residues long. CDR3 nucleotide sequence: TGTGCCAGCGCAGGAGCCTACAATGAGCAGTTCTTC. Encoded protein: CASAGAYNEQFF.

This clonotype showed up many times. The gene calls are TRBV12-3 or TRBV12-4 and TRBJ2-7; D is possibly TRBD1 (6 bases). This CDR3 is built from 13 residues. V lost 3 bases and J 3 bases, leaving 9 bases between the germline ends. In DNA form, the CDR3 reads TGTGCCAGCAGTTTTGCAGGGGACTACGAGCAGTACTTC. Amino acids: CASSFAGDYEQYF.

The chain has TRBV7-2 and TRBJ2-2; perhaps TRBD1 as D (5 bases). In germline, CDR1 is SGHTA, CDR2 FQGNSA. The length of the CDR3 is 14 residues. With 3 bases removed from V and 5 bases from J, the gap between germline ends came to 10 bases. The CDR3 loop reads CASSFGARTGELFF. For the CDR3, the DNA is TGTGCCAGCAGCTTTGGGGCGAGGACCGGGGAGCTGTTTTTT.

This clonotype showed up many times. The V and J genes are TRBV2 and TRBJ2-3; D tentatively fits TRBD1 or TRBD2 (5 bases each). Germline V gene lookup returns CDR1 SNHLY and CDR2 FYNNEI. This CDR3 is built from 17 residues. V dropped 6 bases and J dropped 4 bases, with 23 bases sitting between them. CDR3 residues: CASRRPRGVSEADTQYF. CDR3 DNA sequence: TGTGCCAGCAGGAGGCCAAGAGGGGTGTCGGAGGCAGATACGCAGTATTTT. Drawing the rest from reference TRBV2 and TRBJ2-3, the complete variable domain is EPEVTQTPSHQVTQMGQEVILRCVPISNHLYFYWYRQILGQKVEFLVSFYNNEISEKSEIFDDQFSVERPDGSNFTLKIRSTKLEDSAMYFCASRRPRGVSEADTQYFGPGTRLTVL.

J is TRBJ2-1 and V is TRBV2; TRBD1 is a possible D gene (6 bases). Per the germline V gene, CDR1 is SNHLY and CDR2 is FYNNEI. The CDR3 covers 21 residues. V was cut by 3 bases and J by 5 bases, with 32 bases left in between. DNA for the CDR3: TGTGCCAGCAGTGATGGTTTATTGTCCCAGAGACAGGTTCTTCAACACAATGAGCAGTTCTTC. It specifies CASSDGLLSQRQVLQHNEQFF. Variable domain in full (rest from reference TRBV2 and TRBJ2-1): EPEVTQTPSHQVTQMGQEVILRCVPISNHLYFYWYRQILGQKVEFLVSFYNNEISEKSEIFDDQFSVERPDGSNFTLKIRSTKLEDSAMYFCASSDGLLSQRQVLQHNEQFFGPGTRLTVL.

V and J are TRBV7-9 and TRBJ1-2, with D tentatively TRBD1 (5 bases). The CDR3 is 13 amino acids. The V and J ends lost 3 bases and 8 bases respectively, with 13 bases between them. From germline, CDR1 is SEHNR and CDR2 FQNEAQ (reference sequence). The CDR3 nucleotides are TGTGCCAGCAGCTTCGGGGACGCAGGCGGCTACACCTTC. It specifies CASSFGDAGGYTF. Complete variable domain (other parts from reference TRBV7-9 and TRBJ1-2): DTGVSQNPRHKITKRGQNVTFRCDPISEHNRLYWYRQTLGQGPEFLTYFQNEAQLEKSRLLSDRFSAERPKGSFSTLEIQRTEQGDSAMYLCASSFGDAGGYTFGSGTRLTVV.

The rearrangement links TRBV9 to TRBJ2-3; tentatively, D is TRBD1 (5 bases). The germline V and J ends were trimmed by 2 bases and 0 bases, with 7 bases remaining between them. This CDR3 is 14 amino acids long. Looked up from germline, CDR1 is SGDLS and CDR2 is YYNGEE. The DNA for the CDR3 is TGTGCCAGCAGCGTGGACACTAGCACAGATACGCAGTATTTT. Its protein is CASSVDTSTDTQYF.

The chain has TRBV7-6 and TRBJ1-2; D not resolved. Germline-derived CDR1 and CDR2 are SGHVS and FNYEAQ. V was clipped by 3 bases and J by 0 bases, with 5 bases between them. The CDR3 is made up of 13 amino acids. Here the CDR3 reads CASSLGTNYGYTF. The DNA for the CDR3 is TGTGCCAGCAGCTTGGGCACTAACTATGGCTACACCTTC.

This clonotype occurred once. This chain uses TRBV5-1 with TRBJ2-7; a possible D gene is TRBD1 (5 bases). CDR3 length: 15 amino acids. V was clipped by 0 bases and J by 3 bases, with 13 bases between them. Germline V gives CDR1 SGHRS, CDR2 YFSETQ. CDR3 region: CASSLEGAGLYEQYF. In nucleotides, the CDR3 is TGCGCCAGCAGCTTGGAAGGGGCTGGGCTCTACGAGCAGTACTTC.

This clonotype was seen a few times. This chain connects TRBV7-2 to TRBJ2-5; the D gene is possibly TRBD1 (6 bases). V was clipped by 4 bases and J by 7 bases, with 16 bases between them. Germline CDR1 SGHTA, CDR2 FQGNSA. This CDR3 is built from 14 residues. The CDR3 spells CASSSYTGIVTQYF. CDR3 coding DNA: TGTGCCAGCAGCTCGTATACAGGGATTGTGACCCAGTACTTC.

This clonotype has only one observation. For the CDR3, the DNA is TGTGCCAGCAGCGTAGGGCAGGGGCAGGGCTACGAGCAGTACTTC. Translated, it gives CASSVGQGQGYEQYF. The chain has TRBV9 and TRBJ2-7, with a weak D call TRBD1 (6 bases). Looked up from germline, CDR1 is SGDLS and CDR2 is YYNGEE. This CDR3 has 15 residues. With 0 bases removed from V and 3 bases from J, the gap between germline ends came to 13 bases.

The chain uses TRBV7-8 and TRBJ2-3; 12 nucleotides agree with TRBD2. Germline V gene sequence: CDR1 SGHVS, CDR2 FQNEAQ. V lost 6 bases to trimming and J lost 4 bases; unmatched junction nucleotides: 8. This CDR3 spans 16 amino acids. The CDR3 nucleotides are TGTGCCAGCAGTCTTACTAGCGGGAGGAGTGCAGATACGCAGTATTTT. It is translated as CASSLTSGRSADTQYF.

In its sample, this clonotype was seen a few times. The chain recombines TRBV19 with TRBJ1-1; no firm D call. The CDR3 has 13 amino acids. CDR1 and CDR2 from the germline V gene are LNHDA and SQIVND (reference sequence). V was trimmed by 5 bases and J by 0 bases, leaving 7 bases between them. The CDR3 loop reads CASSFTLNTEAFF. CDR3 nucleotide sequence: TGTGCCAGTAGTTTTACCTTGAACACTGAAGCTTTCTTT. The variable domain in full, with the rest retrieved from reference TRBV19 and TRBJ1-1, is DGGITQSPKYLFRKEGQNVTLSCEQNLNHDAMYWYRQDPGQGLRLIYYSQIVNDFQKGDIAEGYSVSREKKESFPLTVTSAQKNPTAFYLCASSFTLNTEAFFGQGTRLTVV.

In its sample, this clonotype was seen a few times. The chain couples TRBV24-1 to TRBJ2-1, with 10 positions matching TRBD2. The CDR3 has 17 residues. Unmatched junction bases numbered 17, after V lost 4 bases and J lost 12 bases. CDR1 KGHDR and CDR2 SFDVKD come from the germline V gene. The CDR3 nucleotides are TGTGCCACCAGTGACCCGTTACGAAGGGCCTTAGCGGGGGGGCAGTTCTTC. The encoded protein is CATSDPLRRALAGGQFF.

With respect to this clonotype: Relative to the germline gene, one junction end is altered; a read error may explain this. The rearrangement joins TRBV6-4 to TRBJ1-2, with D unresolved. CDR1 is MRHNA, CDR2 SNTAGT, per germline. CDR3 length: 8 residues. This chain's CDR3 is CLTEGYTF. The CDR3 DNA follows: TGCTTGACCGAGGGCTACACCTTC.

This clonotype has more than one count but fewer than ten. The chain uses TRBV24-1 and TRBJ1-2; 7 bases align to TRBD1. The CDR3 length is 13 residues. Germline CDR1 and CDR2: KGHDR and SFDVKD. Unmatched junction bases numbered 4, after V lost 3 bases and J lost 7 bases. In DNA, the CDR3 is TGTGCCACCAGTGATGGACAGGTTGGTGGCTACACCTTC. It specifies CATSDGQVGGYTF.

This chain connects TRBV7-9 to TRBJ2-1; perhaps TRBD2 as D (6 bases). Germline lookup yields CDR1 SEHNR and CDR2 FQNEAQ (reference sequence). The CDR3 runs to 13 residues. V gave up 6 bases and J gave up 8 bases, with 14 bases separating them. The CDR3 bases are TGTGCCAGCAGAAGGGGCAGGGAGGATGAGCAGTTCTTC. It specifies CASRRGREDEQFF.